These 30 T cell receptor beta chains came from one sample sequenced in a study of blood T cell repertoires in COVID-19 (dated by TCRdb to about 2020). Library preparation used the immunoSEQ multiplex PCR assay. What TCRdb holds here is the immuneACCESS table cut down to in-frame rearrangements. Part of the clones is not present; checked against another copy, under half of the missing clones reflect an unresolved V gene, and the others are unexplained. The sample yields roughly 200,000 clones; 94% were counted once. Of the sample, about 0.76% is held by the ten largest clones. The sequenced material came from peripheral blood. These receptors came from a man between 25 and 39 years old with COVID-19, enrolled during active disease.

V usage is TRBV6-5 and J usage is TRBJ1-2; D ambiguous. Per the germline V gene, CDR1 is MNHEY and CDR2 is SVGAGI. Trimming took 11 bases from V and 1 from J, leaving 20 bases between them. The CDR3 is made up of 15 amino acids. As DNA, the CDR3 is TGTGCCGTCCCAGTCGCGGGGAACCTTAACTATGGCTACACCTTC. It codes for CAVPVAGNLNYGYTF.

The rearrangement uses TRBV27 and TRBJ2-5, with 9 bases fitting TRBD1. With V trimmed by 5 bases and J by 4 bases, 5 bases remained unmatched. This CDR3 spans 14 amino acids. Germline loops: CDR1 MNHEY, CDR2 SMNVEV (reference sequence). The CDR3 DNA reads TGTGCCAGCAGTCTAGGACAGGGGCTAGAGACCCAGTACTTC. As protein: CASSLGQGLETQYF.

The chain is built from TRBV21-1 and TRBJ1-1; TRBD1 reflects the table's D call only, with no check against the DNA. TRBV21-1 is a pseudogene locus. The CDR3 consists of 14 residues. The CDR3 here is CASSPGKGRGEAFF. DNA for the CDR3: TGTGCCAGCAGCCCGGGGAAAGGCAGGGGGGAAGCTTTCTTT.

This rearrangement joins TRBV10-1 to TRBJ2-5, with 10 bases fitting TRBD2. The germline CDR1 and CDR2 sequences are WNHNN and SYGVQD (reference sequence). CDR3 length equals 16 residues. V trimming: 1 base; J trimming: 2 bases; junction bases outside the gene matches: 4. The CDR3: CASSELASGGQETQYF. CDR3 nucleotide sequence: TGCGCCAGCAGTGAGTTGGCTAGCGGGGGTCAAGAGACCCAGTACTTC.

The V and J genes are TRBV4-1 and TRBJ2-5; tentative D call: TRBD2 (7 bases). There are 19 residues in the CDR3. The germline V gene encodes CDR1 MGHRA and CDR2 YSYEKL. The germline V and J ends were trimmed by 0 bases and 6 bases, with 26 bases remaining between them. CDR3 protein: CASSQDEVPLQGGMKTQYF. In nucleotides, the CDR3 is TGCGCCAGCAGCCAAGATGAAGTCCCGTTACAGGGAGGGATGAAGACCCAGTACTTC.

This clone was picked up a small number of times. V usage is TRBV5-1 and J usage is TRBJ2-3; possible D gene TRBD1, 5 bases. The CDR3 has 15 residues. V was pared by 4 bases and J by 0 bases, with 12 bases between. Germline assignment: CDR1 SGHRS and CDR2 YFSETQ. CDR3 nucleotides: TGCGCCAGCAGCGCTGACAGTCCGAGCACAGATACGCAGTATTTT. Encoded protein: CASSADSPSTDTQYF.

This rearrangement joins TRBV14 to TRBJ2-2, with 7 bases matching TRBD1. The CDR3 covers 14 residues. Per germline, CDR1 SGHDN and CDR2 FVKESK. The trim removed 3 bases at V and 6 bases at J, leaving 4 bases unmatched. CDR3 DNA sequence: TGTGCCAGCAGCCAGACAGGGTTGCCCGGGGAGCTGTTTTTT. Translation: CASSQTGLPGELFF.

The V gene is TRBV28, the J gene TRBJ2-5; tentative D call: TRBD2 (7 bases). V was trimmed by 2 bases and J by 0 bases, leaving 13 bases between them. Germline lookup yields CDR1 MDHEN and CDR2 SYDVKM. CDR3 size: 16 residues. The CDR3 here is CASSLGRGDNQETQYF. CDR3 bases: TGTGCCAGCAGTTTAGGGAGGGGGGATAACCAAGAGACCCAGTACTTC.

This chain joins TRBV12-5 and TRBJ2-1; TRBD1 might be the D (5 bases). This CDR3 spans 14 amino acids. Trimming took off 0 bases at V and 8 bases at J, with 11 bases between the two ends. Germline CDR1 reads LGHNT; CDR2 reads FRNRAP. The CDR3 is CASGLVQGFYEQFF. CDR3 DNA: TGTGCTAGTGGTTTGGTGCAGGGCTTCTATGAGCAGTTCTTC. The full variable domain, with the rest looked up from reference TRBV12-5 and TRBJ2-1, is DARVTQTPRHKVTEMGQEVTMRCQPILGHNTVFWYRQTMMQGLELLAYFRNRAPLDDSGMPKDRFSAEMPDATLATLKIQPSEPRDSAVYFCASGLVQGFYEQFFGPGTRLTVL.

This clone was counted a few times. The rearrangement links TRBV18 to TRBJ2-3; 7 nucleotides agree with TRBD1. Unmatched junction bases numbered 6, after V lost 4 bases and J lost 5 bases. This CDR3 region has 14 residues. The germline V gene has CDR1 KGHSH and CDR2 LQKENI. The DNA for the CDR3 is TGTGCCAGCTCACTGACAGGGATGGGAGATACGCAGTATTTT. Translating it yields CASSLTGMGDTQYF.

The rearrangement links TRBV7-9 to TRBJ1-1; D is unresolved. Trimming cost V 5 bases and J 4 bases, with 14 bases left between them. The CDR3 contains 14 residues. CDR1 and CDR2 from the germline V gene are SEHNR and FQNEAQ (reference sequence). As DNA, the CDR3 is TGTGCCAGCAGCCACGACTCCCGGGTCACTGAAGCTTTCTTT. It yields the protein CASSHDSRVTEAFF.

The rearrangement joins TRBV10-1 to TRBJ2-3; possibly TRBD1 for D (6 bases). Between the trimmed V and J ends, which lost 6 bases and 3 bases, there was a span of 16 bases. From germline, CDR1 is WNHNN and CDR2 SYGVQD (reference sequence). The CDR3 is made up of 15 amino acids. The CDR3 here is CASSETGLATDTQYF. In DNA, the CDR3 is TGCGCCAGCAGCGAAACAGGGCTCGCAACAGATACGCAGTATTTT.

The chain links TRBV27 to TRBJ1-5; D possibly corresponds to TRBD1 (6 bases). V was shortened by 6 bases and J by 7 bases, with 13 bases between the two germline ends. This CDR3 comprises 13 residues. Germline V gene lookup returns CDR1 MNHEY and CDR2 SMNVEV (reference sequence). CDR3 bases: TGTGCCAGCAGAAGGGGGTCGGAGCAGCCCCAGCATTTT. It specifies CASRRGSEQPQHF.

The chain carries TRBV5-6 and TRBJ2-5; possible D gene TRBD1, 5 bases. Germline assignment: CDR1 SGHDT and CDR2 YYEEEE. The CDR3 is made up of 15 amino acids. V was trimmed by 4 bases and J by 0 bases, leaving 13 bases between them. The CDR3: CASSTGPQYQETQYF. The CDR3 DNA reads as TGTGCCAGCAGCACAGGTCCCCAGTACCAAGAGACCCAGTACTTC.

The chain links TRBV5-1 to TRBJ1-2; tentative D call: TRBD1 (5 bases). V was pared by 7 bases and J by 6 bases, with 13 bases between. The germline CDR1 and CDR2 sequences are SGHRS and YFSETQ. CDR3 size: 12 residues. Here the CDR3 DNA reads TGCGCCAGCTGGCAGGGAGGTAATGGCTACACCTTC. Its translation is CASWQGGNGYTF.

The rearrangement joins TRBV18 to TRBJ1-2; D is perhaps TRBD1 (6 bases). The CDR3 is 13 residues long. V was shortened by 3 bases and J by 7 bases, with 12 bases between the two germline ends. Germline-derived CDR1 and CDR2 are KGHSH and LQKENI. The DNA for the CDR3 is TGTGCCAGCTCACCGATACAGGGTACTGGCTACACCTTC. This gives the protein CASSPIQGTGYTF.

The count of this clone is one. CDR3 sequence (DNA): TGTGCCAGCAGCAGACTAGCGGGGGCTTTAGAGACCCAGTACTTC. It codes for CASSRLAGALETQYF. V gene TRBV5-6 combines with J gene TRBJ2-5; 12 bases align to TRBD2. This CDR3 contains 15 residues. CDR1 SGHDT and CDR2 YYEEEE come from the germline V gene. V lost 4 bases, J lost 4 bases, and 5 bases stayed unmatched.

The chain couples TRBV2 to TRBJ1-1, with 7 nucleotides matching TRBD1. CDR1 is SNHLY, CDR2 FYNNEI, per germline. After removal of 7 bases from V and 8 bases from J, the junction contained 10 bases not matched to a gene. This CDR3 has 13 residues. CDR3 residues: CASTKSRTGEAFF. The CDR3 DNA is TGTGCCAGCACCAAATCACGGACAGGAGAAGCTTTCTTT.

This clone turned up a few times. The V call is TRBV2, the J call TRBJ2-2; 7 nucleotides match TRBD1. Germline V gene lookup returns CDR1 SNHLY and CDR2 FYNNEI. CDR3 size: 18 residues. With V trimmed by 6 bases and J by 3 bases, 16 bases remained unmatched. The CDR3 loop reads CASRERTGLGRYTGELFF. The CDR3 nucleotides read TGTGCCAGCAGGGAGCGGACAGGTCTGGGACGATACACCGGGGAGCTGTTTTTT.

The chain uses TRBV9 and TRBJ1-2, with 9 bases aligning to TRBD1. V shed 4 bases, J shed 1 base, and the junction held 5 bases outside the gene matches. The germline V gene has CDR1 SGDLS and CDR2 YYNGEE. This CDR3 comprises 15 residues. CDR3 sequence: CASSLGTGSNYGYTF. CDR3 bases: TGTGCCAGCAGCTTAGGGACAGGGAGTAACTATGGCTACACCTTC.

The chain employs TRBV29-1 and TRBJ1-3, with 7 bases matching TRBD1. Germline V lookup: CDR1 SQVTM, CDR2 ANQGSEA. The CDR3 covers 14 residues. Trimming at V came to 7 bases and at J to 4 bases, leaving 10 bases not matched to a gene. The CDR3 protein is CSAVTGYKGNTIYF. The CDR3 region has the DNA TGCAGCGCTGTGACAGGGTACAAAGGAAACACCATATATTTT.

This clone has only one observation. The chain has TRBV5-1 and TRBJ1-1; 8 bases fit TRBD1. This CDR3 has 14 residues. The germline gives CDR1 SGHRS, CDR2 YFSETQ. V shed 3 bases, J shed 7 bases, and the junction held 8 bases outside the gene matches. The CDR3 coding sequence is TGCGCCAGCAGCTCAAACTCAGGGGGCCTTGAAGCTTTCTTT. It is translated as CASSSNSGGLEAFF.

The rearrangement links TRBV7-2 to TRBJ1-1; D call uncertain. Trimming shortened V by 3 bases and J by 10 bases, and 15 bases separated the two germline ends. CDR1 SGHTA and CDR2 FQGNSA come from the germline V gene. The CDR3 totals 13 residues. CDR3 DNA: TGTGCCAGCAGCTTTTTTGGTCCCGGAGGAGCTTTCTTT. Encoded protein: CASSFFGPGGAFF.

The chain employs TRBV3-1 (or the pseudogene TRBV3-2) and TRBJ1-1, with D unresolved. The V and J ends lost 3 bases and 1 base respectively, with 12 bases between them. The CDR3 runs to 15 residues. The germline gives CDR1 LGHDT, CDR2 YNNKEL (reference sequence). The CDR3 sequence: CASSQRLSGNTEAFF. The CDR3 DNA reads as TGTGCCAGCAGCCAGAGACTTTCGGGGAACACTGAAGCTTTCTTT.

The chain carries TRBV5-1 and TRBJ1-3, with a weak D call TRBD1 (5 bases). The germline CDR1 and CDR2 sequences are SGHRS and YFSETQ. The V end lost 0 bases, the J end lost 1 base, and 14 bases lay between the germline ends. This CDR3 is 17 amino acids long. CDR3 region: CASSLEGTSFSGNTIYF. The CDR3, as DNA: TGCGCCAGCAGCTTGGAGGGGACTTCGTTTTCTGGAAACACCATATATTTT.

As to this clone: In the same sample, other DNA sequences code for this CDR3. The J gene is TRBJ1-1, the V gene TRBV11-1; possible D gene TRBD1, 6 bases. Trimming pared 6 bases from V and 1 base from J, leaving 9 bases between. The CDR3 is made up of 13 amino acids. Germline-derived CDR1 and CDR2 are SGHAT and FQDESV (reference sequence). CDR3 region: CASRARGNTEAFF. In nucleotides, the CDR3 is TGTGCCAGCAGAGCCAGGGGGAACACTGAAGCTTTCTTT. Filled out from reference TRBV11-1 and TRBJ1-1, the complete variable domain reads EAEVAQSPRYKITEKSQAVAFWCDPISGHATLYWYRQILGQGPELLVQFQDESVVDDSQLPKDRFSAERLKGVDSTLKIQPAELGDSAMYLCASRARGNTEAFFGQGTRLTVV.

Remarks on this clone: The sample carries other DNA sequences with the same CDR3. The chain recombines TRBV6-5 with TRBJ2-2, with 8 bases fitting TRBD1. The CDR3 is 15 residues long. Per germline, CDR1 MNHEY and CDR2 SVGAGI. The ends lost 0 bases at V and 4 bases at J; junction bases unmatched: 1. The CDR3 nucleotides read TGTGCCAGCAGTTACTCGACAGGGGTCACCGGGGAGCTGTTTTTT. Its protein is CASSYSTGVTGELFF.

Concerning this clone itself: The sample holds other DNA sequences that translate to the same CDR3. This chain joins TRBV12-3 or TRBV12-4 and TRBJ1-1; no reliable D call. V shed 5 bases and J shed 1 base, with 8 bases lying between them. CDR3 length: 13 residues. The CDR3 sequence is CASSLERNTEAFF. CDR3 DNA: TGTGCCAGCAGTCTAGAGCGGAACACTGAAGCTTTCTTT.

This sequence joins TRBV5-1 and TRBJ1-2, with TRBD1 matching over 7 bases. The CDR3 runs 14 residues. Germline CDR1 is SGHRS and CDR2 is YFSETQ. J gave up 2 bases and V 4 bases, and 5 bases lay outside the gene matches. The CDR3 protein is CASSRRQGNYGYTF. In DNA form, the CDR3 reads TGCGCCAGCAGCCGTAGACAGGGCAACTATGGCTACACCTTC.

The chain couples TRBV3-1 (or the pseudogene TRBV3-2) to TRBJ1-1; D remains ambiguous. The CDR3 is made up of 17 amino acids. In germline, CDR1 is LGHDT, CDR2 YNNKEL (reference sequence). Between the trimmed V and J ends, which lost 3 bases and 4 bases, there was a span of 21 bases. CDR3 region: CASSHSTWGGIGTEAFF. The CDR3, as DNA: TGTGCCAGCAGCCATAGCACCTGGGGAGGCATCGGCACTGAAGCTTTCTTT.